This T cell receptor beta chain was observed in a study of T cell repertoires in cytomegalovirus infection. Study-level background: Epitope selection comprised recently identified HLA-C-restricted CMV epitopes and well-studied HLA-B-restricted CMV epitopes. The public TCR beta signatures pointed to both CMV infection and matching HLA type.

Findings and limits, study-wide: The ex vivo response showed dominance by HLA-C-restricted CMV-specific TCR beta clonotypes. CMV carriers having the relevant HLA were flagged by cumulative public TCR beta family frequency.

Turning to this clonotype: Its target is not known.

TCRdb itself ran the reads through MiXCR, one entry per CDR3 protein. The repertoire holds about 110,000 distinct CDR3 sequences, with 30% to 35% as singletons. The clonotype comes from a human donor in good health (CMV status not recorded). Some clones in this sample may be carry-over from other donors' samples. The material was CD8+ T cells from cultured PBMCs, obtained from culture after CMV antigen stimulation.

The CDR3 bases are TGCGCCAGCAGCTTTCGACAGGCAAAGCTGGATGAAAAACTGTTTTTT. It yields the protein CASSFRQAKLDEKLFF. V and J are TRBV5-1 and TRBJ1-4, with D maybe TRBD1 (6 bases). CDR1 is SGHRS and CDR2 is YFSETQ in the germline V gene. V was cut by 2 bases and J by 6 bases, with 17 bases left in between. There are 16 residues in the CDR3.